This TCR beta chain appears in the sequencing data of a study of monozygotic twins with inflammatory bowel disease. Study results and caveats: With inverse Simpson as the measure, TCRbeta diversity was lower in IBD patients than in healthy co-twins. Clonotypes shared with others were fewer in IBD patients than in healthy twins, especially with disease activity.

The germline V gene encodes CDR1 SGHDN and CDR2 FVKESK. This CDR3 spans 13 amino acids. For each CDR3 protein, TCRdb gives one entry from its re-call of the 5' RACE reads, without DNA. The table for this sample gives 400,000 or so distinct CDR3 sequences. As to this clonotype: The antigen is undetermined.

Total RNA from whole blood was isolated with no T cell sorting. This chain uses TRBV14 with TRBJ1-4. Sequencing was done on a sample of blood. The clonotype originates from a human donor with ulcerative colitis or Crohn's disease, or a healthy co-twin of an affected twin (not recorded which). The CDR3 spells CASSRSFNEKLFF.